The 7 T cell receptor beta chains in this list originate from one sample, sequenced in a study of identical twins. A single record per CDR3 protein comes from TCRdb applying MiXCR to the 5' RACE reads. The profile shows roughly 230,000 distinct CDR3 sequences, around 8.8% of them singletons. These same records also appear under a second study, on yellow fever vaccine responses in identical twins.

The material sequenced was CD8+ T cells sorted from blood. These receptors came from a woman between 18 and 30 years old in good health.

This clonotype showed up just a few times. The V call is TRBV4-1, the J call TRBJ1-6; 8 bases fit TRBD1. The CDR3 loop spans 18 amino acids. In germline, CDR1 is MGHRA, CDR2 YSYEKL. The V segment lost 0 bases and the J segment 7 bases; nucleotides outside the gene matches: 11. The DNA for the CDR3 is TGCGCCAGCAGCCAAGATCAAGTGTGGACAGGGATGAATTCACCCCTCCACTTT. This gives the protein CASSQDQVWTGMNSPLHF.

This clonotype was seen at least ten times. The rearrangement uses TRBV20-1 and TRBJ2-4; perhaps TRBD1 as D (5 bases). This CDR3 has 13 amino acids. In germline, CDR1 is DFQATT, CDR2 SNEGSKA (reference sequence). V was pared by 6 bases and J by 7 bases, with 16 bases between. The chain's CDR3 is CSALIPTANIQYF. The CDR3 DNA sequence: TGCAGTGCCCTTATTCCGACAGCCAACATTCAGTACTTC.

This chain joins TRBV6-1 and TRBJ2-3, with TRBD1 matching 8 bases. Germline-derived CDR1 and CDR2 are MNHNS and SASEGT. The V segment lost 3 bases and the J segment 4 bases; nucleotides outside the gene matches: 6. The CDR3 length is 15 residues. The CDR3 loop is CASSDGQGAADTQYF. DNA of the CDR3: TGTGCCAGCAGTGATGGGCAGGGGGCAGCAGATACGCAGTATTTT.

The chain's CDR3 is CASSLAGPARGYTF. Here the CDR3 DNA reads TGTGCCAGCAGCTTAGCGGGGCCGGCCCGTGGCTACACCTTC. The J gene is TRBJ1-2, the V gene TRBV7-9; possibly TRBD1 for D (5 bases). CDR3 length: 14 residues. The V end was cut by 0 bases, the J end by 7 bases, with 12 bases between. CDR1 SEHNR and CDR2 FQNEAQ come from the germline V gene (reference sequence).

This clonotype was seen at least ten times. The rearrangement links TRBV4-1 to TRBJ1-4; no reliable D call. Germline V gene data show CDR1 as MGHRA and CDR2 as YSYEKL. The CDR3 loop spans 16 amino acids. The V end was cut by 4 bases, the J end by 8 bases, with 20 bases between. CDR3 loop: CASSLEPGREGEKLFF. CDR3 bases: TGCGCCAGCAGCCTCGAACCCGGGAGGGAGGGAGAAAAACTGTTTTTT.

This clonotype was detected a few times. This chain uses TRBV18 with TRBJ1-6; 7 bases line up with TRBD1. Germline V gene sequence: CDR1 KGHSH, CDR2 LQKENI. The CDR3 extends over 16 amino acids. Germline trimming cut 5 bases from V and 8 bases from J; bases unmatched to any gene: 12. The CDR3 DNA follows: TGTGCCAGCTCATTATTTCCGGGACAGAGGGATTCACCCCTCCACTTT. It codes for CASSLFPGQRDSPLHF. Supplemented by reference TRBV18 and TRBJ1-6, the full variable domain reads NAGVMQNPRHLVRRRGQEARLRCSPMKGHSHVYWYRQLPEEGLKFMVYLQKENIIDESGMPKERFSAEFPKEGPSILRIQQVVRGDSAAYFCASSLFPGQRDSPLHFGNGTRLTVT.

This clonotype was found a few times. V gene TRBV4-2 combines with J gene TRBJ2-7, with D perhaps being TRBD1 or TRBD2 (5 bases each). CDR3 length equals 13 residues. The germline V gene encodes CDR1 LGHNA and CDR2 YNFKEQ. Trimming took off 9 bases at V and 1 base at J, with 13 bases between the two ends. The CDR3 sequence is CASTGTASYEQYF. CDR3 sequence (DNA): TGTGCCAGTACCGGGACGGCTTCCTACGAGCAGTACTTC.